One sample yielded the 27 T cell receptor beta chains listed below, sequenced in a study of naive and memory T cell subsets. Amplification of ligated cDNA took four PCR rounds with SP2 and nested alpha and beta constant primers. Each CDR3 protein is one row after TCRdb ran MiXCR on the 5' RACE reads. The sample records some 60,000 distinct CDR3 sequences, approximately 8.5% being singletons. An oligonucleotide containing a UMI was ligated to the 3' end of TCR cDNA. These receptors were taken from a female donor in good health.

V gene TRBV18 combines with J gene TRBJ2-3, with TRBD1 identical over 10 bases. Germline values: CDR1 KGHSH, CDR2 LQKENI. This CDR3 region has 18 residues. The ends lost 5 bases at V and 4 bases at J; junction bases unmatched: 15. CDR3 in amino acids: CASSNLILWDRGSDTQYF. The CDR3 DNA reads TGTGCCAGCTCAAACCTCATCCTCTGGGACAGGGGTTCAGATACGCAGTATTTT.

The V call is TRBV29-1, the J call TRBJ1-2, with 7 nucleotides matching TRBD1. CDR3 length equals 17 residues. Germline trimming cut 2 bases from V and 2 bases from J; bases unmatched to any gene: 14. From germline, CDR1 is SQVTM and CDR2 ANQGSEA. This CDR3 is CSVEFPTRTGGNYGYTF. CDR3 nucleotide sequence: TGCAGCGTTGAATTTCCCACCCGGACAGGTGGGAACTATGGCTACACCTTC.

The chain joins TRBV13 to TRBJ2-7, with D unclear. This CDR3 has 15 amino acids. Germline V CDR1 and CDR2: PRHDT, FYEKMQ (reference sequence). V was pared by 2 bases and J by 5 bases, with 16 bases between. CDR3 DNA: TGTGCCAGCAGCTTACGGAAAGGGATCGGCGACGAGCAGTACTTC. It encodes CASSLRKGIGDEQYF.

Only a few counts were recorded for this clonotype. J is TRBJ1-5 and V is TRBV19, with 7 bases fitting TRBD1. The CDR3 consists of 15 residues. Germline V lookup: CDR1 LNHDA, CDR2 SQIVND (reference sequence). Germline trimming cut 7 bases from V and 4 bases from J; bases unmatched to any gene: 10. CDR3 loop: CASTSDRVGNQPQHF. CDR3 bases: TGTGCCAGTACCTCCGACAGGGTGGGAAATCAGCCCCAGCATTTT.

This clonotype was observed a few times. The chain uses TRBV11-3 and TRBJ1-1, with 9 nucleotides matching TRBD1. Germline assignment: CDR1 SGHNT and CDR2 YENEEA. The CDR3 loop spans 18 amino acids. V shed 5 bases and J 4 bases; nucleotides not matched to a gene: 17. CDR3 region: CASSPSRPYRGLGTEAFF. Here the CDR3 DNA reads TGTGCCAGCAGCCCGTCCCGCCCCTACAGGGGGCTAGGCACTGAAGCTTTCTTT.

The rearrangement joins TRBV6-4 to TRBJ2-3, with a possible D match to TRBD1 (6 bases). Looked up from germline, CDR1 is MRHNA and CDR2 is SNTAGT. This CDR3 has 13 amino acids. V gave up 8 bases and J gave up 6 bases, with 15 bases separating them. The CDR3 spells CASRGHDGDTQYF. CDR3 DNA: TGTGCCAGCCGGGGACACGACGGGGATACGCAGTATTTT.

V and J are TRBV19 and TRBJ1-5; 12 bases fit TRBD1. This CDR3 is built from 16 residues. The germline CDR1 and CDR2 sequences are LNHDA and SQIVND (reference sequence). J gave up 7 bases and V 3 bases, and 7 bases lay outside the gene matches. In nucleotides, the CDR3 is TGTGCCAGTAGTATTAGTGGGGACAGGGGGCAACAGCCCCAGCATTTT. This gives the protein CASSISGDRGQQPQHF.

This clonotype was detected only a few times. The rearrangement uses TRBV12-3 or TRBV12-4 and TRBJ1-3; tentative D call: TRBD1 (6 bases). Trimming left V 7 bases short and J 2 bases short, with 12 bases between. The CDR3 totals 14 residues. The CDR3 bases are TGTGCCAGCAAATTACAGGGACCTGGAAACACCATATATTTT. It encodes CASKLQGPGNTIYF.

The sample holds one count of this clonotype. Here the CDR3 reads CASSYSRTVMNTEAFF. The CDR3 region has the DNA TGTGCCAGCAGTTACTCCCGGACAGTCATGAACACTGAAGCTTTCTTT. The chain has TRBV6-5 and TRBJ1-1; the D gene is possibly TRBD1 (6 bases). Deletions cut 0 bases from V and 0 bases from J, with 11 bases between. Germline V lookup: CDR1 MNHEY, CDR2 SVGAGI. The CDR3 length is 16 residues.

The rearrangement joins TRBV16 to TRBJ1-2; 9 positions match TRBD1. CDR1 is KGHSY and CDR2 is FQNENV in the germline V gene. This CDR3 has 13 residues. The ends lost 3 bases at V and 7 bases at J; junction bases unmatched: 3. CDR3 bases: TGTGCCAGCAGCCACTTGACAGGGGGTGGCTACACCTTC. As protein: CASSHLTGGGYTF.

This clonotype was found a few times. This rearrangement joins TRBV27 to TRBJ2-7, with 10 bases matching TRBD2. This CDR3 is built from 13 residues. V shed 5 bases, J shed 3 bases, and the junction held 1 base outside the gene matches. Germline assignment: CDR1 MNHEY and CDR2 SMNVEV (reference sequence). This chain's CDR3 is CASSGTSDYEQYF. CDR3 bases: TGTGCCAGCAGTGGGACTAGCGACTACGAGCAGTACTTC.

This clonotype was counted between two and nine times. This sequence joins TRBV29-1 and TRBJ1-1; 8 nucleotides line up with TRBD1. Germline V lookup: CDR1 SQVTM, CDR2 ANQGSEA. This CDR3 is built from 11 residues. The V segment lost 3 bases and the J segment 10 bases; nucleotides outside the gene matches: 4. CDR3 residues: CSVDQGAAAFF. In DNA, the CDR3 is TGCAGCGTTGACCAGGGGGCGGCAGCTTTCTTT.

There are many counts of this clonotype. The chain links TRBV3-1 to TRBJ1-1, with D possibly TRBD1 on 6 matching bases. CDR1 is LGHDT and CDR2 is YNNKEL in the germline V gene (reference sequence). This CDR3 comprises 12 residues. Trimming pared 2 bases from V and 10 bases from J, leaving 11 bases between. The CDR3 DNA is TGTGCCAGCAGCCAATGGGGACAAGGAGCTTTCTTT. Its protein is CASSQWGQGAFF. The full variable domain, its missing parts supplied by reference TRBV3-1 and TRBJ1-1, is DTAVSQTPKYLVTQMGNDKSIKCEQNLGHDTMYWYKQDSKKFLKIMFSYNNKELIINETVPNRFSPKSPDKAHLNLHINSLELGDSAVYFCASSQWGQGAFFGQGTRLTVV.

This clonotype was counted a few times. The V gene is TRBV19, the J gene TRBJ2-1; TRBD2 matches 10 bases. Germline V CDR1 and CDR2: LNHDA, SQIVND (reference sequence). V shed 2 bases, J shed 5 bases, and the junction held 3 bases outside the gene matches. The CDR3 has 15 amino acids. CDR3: CASSIIAGGHNEQFF. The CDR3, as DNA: TGTGCCAGTAGTATAATAGCGGGGGGTCACAATGAGCAGTTCTTC.

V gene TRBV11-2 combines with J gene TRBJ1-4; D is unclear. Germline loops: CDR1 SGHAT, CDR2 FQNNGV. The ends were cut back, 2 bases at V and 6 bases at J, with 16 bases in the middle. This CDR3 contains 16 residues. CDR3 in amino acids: CASSLRGMVVDEKLFF. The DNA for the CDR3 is TGTGCCAGCAGCTTACGAGGGATGGTGGTGGATGAAAAACTGTTTTTT.

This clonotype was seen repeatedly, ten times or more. Written as DNA, the CDR3 is TGTGCCAGTAGTCAAACAAGCAGGCTGTTCTTC. Its protein is CASSQTSRLFF. The rearrangement joins TRBV19 to TRBJ2-1; D not resolved. CDR3 length: 11 residues. Germline V gene data show CDR1 as LNHDA and CDR2 as SQIVND (reference sequence). V gave up 5 bases and J gave up 15 bases, with 14 bases separating them.

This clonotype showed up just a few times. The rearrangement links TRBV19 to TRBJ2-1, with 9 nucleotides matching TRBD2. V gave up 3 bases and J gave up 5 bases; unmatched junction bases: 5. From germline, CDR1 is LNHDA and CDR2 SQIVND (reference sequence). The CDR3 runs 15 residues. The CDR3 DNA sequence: TGTGCCAGTAGTATCTGGCTAGCGGGAAACAATGAGCAGTTCTTC. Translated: CASSIWLAGNNEQFF.

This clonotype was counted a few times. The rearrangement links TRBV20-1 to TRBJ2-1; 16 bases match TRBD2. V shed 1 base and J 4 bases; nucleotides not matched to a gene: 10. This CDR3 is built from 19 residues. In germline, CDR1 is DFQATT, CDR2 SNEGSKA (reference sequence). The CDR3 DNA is TGCAGTGCTAGAGTTCTTCCGGGACTAGCGGGGGGGAGTTACAATGAGCAGTTCTTC. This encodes CSARVLPGLAGGSYNEQFF.

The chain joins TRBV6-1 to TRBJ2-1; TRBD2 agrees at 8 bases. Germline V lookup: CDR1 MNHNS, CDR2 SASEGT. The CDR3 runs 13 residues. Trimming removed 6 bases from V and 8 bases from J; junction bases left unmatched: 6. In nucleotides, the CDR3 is TGTGCCAGCAGAAAGGGACTAGGGCATGAGCAGTTCTTC. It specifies CASRKGLGHEQFF.

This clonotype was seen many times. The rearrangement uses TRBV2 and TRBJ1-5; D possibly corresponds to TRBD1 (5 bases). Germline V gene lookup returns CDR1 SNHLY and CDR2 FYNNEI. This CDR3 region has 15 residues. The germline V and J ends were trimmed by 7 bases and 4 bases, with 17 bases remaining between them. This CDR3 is CASTLWDASNQPQHF. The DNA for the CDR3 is TGTGCCAGCACCCTTTGGGACGCTTCAAATCAGCCCCAGCATTTT.

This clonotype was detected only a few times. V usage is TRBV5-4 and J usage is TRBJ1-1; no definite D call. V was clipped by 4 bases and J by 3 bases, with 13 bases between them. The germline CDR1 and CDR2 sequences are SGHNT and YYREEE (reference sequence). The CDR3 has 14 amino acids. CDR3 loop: CASSRTTHDTEAFF. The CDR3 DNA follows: TGTGCCAGCAGCCGGACTACCCACGACACTGAAGCTTTCTTT.

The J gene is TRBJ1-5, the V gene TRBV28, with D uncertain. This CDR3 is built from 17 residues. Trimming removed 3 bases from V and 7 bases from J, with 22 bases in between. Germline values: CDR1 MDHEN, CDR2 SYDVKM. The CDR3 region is CASSFLTAGGLGQPQHF. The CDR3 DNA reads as TGTGCCAGCAGTTTCTTGACCGCAGGTGGATTAGGGCAGCCCCAGCATTTT. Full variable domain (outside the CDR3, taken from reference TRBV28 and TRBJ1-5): DVKVTQSSRYLVKRTGEKVFLECVQDMDHENMFWYRQDPGLGLRLIYFSYDVKMKEKGDIPEGYSVSREKKERFSLILESASTNQTSMYLCASSFLTAGGLGQPQHFGDGTRLSIL.

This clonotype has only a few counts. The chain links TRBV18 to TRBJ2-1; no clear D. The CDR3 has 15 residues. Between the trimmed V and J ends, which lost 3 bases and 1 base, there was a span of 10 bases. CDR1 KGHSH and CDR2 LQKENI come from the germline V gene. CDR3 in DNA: TGTGCCAGCTCACCGGAGTTTCCTTCCTACAATGAGCAGTTCTTC. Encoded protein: CASSPEFPSYNEQFF.

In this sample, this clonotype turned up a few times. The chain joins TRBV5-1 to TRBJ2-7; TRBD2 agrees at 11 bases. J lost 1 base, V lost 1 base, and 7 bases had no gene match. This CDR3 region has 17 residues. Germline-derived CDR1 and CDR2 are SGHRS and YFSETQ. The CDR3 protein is CASSLLTSGSESYEQYF. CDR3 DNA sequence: TGCGCCAGCAGCTTGCTCACTAGCGGGAGTGAATCCTACGAGCAGTACTTC.

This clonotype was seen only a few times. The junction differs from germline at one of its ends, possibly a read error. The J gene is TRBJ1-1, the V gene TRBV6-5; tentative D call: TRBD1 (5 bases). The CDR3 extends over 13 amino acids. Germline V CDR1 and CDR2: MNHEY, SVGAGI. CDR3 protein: CASSDSWGTEAFF. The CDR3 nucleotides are TGTGCCAGCAGTGACTCCTGGGGGACTGAAGCTTTCTTT.

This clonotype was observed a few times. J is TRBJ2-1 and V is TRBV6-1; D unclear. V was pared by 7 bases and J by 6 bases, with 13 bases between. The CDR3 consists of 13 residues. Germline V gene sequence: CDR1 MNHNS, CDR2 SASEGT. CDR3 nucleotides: TGTGCCAGCATTTCGGATTCGGTCAATGAGCAGTTCTTC. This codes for CASISDSVNEQFF.

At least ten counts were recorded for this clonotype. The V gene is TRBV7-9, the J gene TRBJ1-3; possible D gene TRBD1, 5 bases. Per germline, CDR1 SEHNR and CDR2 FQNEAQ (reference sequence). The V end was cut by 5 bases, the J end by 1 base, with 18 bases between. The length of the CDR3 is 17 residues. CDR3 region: CASSQTYGASSGNTIYF. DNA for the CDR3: TGTGCCAGCAGCCAGACTTACGGGGCTAGTTCTGGAAACACCATATATTTT.